The 6 T cell receptor beta chains below all came from one sample that was sequenced in a study of blood T cell repertoires in COVID-19 (dated by TCRdb to the early 2020s). The method was the immunoSEQ multiplex PCR assay. The immuneACCESS repertoire file appears here via TCRdb, limited to in-frame rearrangements. These files lack a portion of the clones; in checked studies, under half of the deficit traces to unresolved V genes, and the cause of the others is not known. In this sample the table shows 300,000 or so clones, more than 80% of which occur a single time. The top ten hold 3% to 4.5% of the sample. Sequencing input: peripheral blood. Receptor source: a woman aged 40 to 50 with acute or convalescent COVID-19.

The V call is TRBV11-2, the J call TRBJ2-7, with 13 positions matching TRBD2. Trimming took 4 bases from V and 2 from J; bases not matched to a gene: 5. Germline V CDR1 and CDR2: SGHAT, FQNNGV. The CDR3 loop spans 16 amino acids. CDR3 DNA: TGTGCCAGCAGCTCGGGGACTAGCGGGGACCCCTACGAGCAGTACGTC. It translates to CASSSGTSGDPYEQYV.

This clone came up once. The gene calls are TRBV13 and TRBJ1-1, with a possible D match to TRBD1 (6 bases). Trimming left V 2 bases short and J 4 bases short, with 11 bases between. The CDR3 extends over 14 amino acids. Germline CDR1 PRHDT, CDR2 FYEKMQ (reference sequence). The CDR3 sequence is CASSLPGEGTEAFF. In nucleotides, the CDR3 is TGTGCCAGCAGCTTACCAGGGGAAGGCACTGAAGCTTTCTTT.

The chain uses TRBV2 and TRBJ1-2; D is possibly TRBD1 (5 bases). The CDR3 loop spans 16 amino acids. Germline V gives CDR1 SNHLY, CDR2 FYNNEI. Trimming took 6 bases from V and 7 from J, leaving 24 bases between them. The CDR3 loop is CASRATPKGSWAGYTF. The CDR3 nucleotides read TGTGCCAGCAGGGCAACCCCGAAGGGGTCGTGGGCTGGCTACACCTTC.

The chain combines TRBV20-1 with TRBJ1-2; TRBD1 matches 7 bases. Germline V gives CDR1 DFQATT, CDR2 SNEGSKA (reference sequence). J was trimmed by 4 bases and V by 3 bases; bases with no gene match: 8. The CDR3 contains 14 residues. The CDR3 loop is CSASEQGSGYGYTF. The CDR3 DNA reads as TGCAGTGCTAGTGAACAGGGGTCTGGCTATGGCTACACCTTC.

V usage is TRBV9 and J usage is TRBJ1-2; 8 nucleotides match TRBD1. From germline, CDR1 is SGDLS and CDR2 YYNGEE. J gave up 4 bases and V 1 base, and 3 bases lay outside the gene matches. This CDR3 contains 14 residues. DNA for the CDR3: TGTGCCAGCAGCGTACAGGGGGCGGCCTATGGCTACACCTTC. Residues: CASSVQGAAYGYTF.

This clone was counted once. The CDR3 region has the DNA TGTGCCAGCCGGACGGCGGGGGGCGCGGGGACTGAAGCTTTCTTT. Its protein is CASRTAGGAGTEAFF. The genes are TRBV19 and TRBJ1-1; weak D call: TRBD1 (6 bases). Trimming took 9 bases from V and 5 from J, leaving 22 bases between them. Germline V CDR1 and CDR2: LNHDA, SQIVND (reference sequence). CDR3 size: 15 residues.